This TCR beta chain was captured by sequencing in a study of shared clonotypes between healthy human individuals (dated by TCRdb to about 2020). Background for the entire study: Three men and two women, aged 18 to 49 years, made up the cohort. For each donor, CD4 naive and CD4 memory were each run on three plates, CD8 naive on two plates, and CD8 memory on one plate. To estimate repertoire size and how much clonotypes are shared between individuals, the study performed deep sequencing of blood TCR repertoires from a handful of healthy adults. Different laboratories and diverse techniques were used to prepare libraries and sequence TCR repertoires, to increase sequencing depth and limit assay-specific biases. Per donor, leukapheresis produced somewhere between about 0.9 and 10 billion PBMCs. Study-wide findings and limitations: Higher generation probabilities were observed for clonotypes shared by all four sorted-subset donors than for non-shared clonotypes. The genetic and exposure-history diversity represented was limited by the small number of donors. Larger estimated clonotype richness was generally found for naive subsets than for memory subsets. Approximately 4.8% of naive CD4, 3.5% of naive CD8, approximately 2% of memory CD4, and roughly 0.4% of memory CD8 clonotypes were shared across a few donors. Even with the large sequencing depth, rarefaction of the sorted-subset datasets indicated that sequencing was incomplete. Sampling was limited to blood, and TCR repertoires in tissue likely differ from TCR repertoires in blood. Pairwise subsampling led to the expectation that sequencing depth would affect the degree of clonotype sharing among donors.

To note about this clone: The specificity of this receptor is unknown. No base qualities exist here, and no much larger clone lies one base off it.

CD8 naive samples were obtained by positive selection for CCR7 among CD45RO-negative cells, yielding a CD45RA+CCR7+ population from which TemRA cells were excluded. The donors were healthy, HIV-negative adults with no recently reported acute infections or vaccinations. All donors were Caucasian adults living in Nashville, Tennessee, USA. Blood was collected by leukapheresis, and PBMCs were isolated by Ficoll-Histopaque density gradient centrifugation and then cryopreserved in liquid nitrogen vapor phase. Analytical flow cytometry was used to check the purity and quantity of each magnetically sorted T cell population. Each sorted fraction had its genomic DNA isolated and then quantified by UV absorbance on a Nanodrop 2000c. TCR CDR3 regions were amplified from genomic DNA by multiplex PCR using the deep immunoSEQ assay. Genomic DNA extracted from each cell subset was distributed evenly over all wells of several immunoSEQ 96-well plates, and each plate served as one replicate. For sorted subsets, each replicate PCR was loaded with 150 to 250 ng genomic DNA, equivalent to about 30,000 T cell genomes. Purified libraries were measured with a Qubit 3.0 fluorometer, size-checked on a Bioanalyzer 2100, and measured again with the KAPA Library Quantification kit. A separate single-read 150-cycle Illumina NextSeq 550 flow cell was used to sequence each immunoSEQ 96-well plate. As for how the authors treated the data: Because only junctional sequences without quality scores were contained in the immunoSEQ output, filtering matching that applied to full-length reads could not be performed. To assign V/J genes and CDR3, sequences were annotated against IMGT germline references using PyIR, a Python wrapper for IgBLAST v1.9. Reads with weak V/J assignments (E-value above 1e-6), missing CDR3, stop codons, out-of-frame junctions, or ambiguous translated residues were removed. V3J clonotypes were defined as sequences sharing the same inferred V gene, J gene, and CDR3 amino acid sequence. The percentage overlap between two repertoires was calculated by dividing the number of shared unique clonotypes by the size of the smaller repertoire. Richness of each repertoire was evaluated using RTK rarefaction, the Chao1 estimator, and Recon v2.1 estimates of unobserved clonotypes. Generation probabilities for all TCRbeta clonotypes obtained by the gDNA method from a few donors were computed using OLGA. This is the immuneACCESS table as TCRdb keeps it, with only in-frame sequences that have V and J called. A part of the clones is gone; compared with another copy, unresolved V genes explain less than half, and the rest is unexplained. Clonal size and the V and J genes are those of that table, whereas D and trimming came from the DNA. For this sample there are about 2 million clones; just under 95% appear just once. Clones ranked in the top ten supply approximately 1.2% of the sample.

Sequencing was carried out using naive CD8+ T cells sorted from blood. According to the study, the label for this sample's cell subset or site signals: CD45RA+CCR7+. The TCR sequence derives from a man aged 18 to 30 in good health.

The CDR3 region has the sequence CSVASDSYEQYF. The DNA sequence is as follows: TGCAGCGTTGCTAGCGACTCCTACGAGCAGTACTTC. This chain is built from TRBV29-1 and TRBJ2-7; tentative D gene TRBD2, with 6 bases matching. CDR3 length: 12 amino acids, cysteine to phenylalanine. Solely the CDR3 DNA is kept, with 36 bases framed from the first base. CDR1 and CDR2, looked up from the germline V gene, are SQVTM and ANQGSEA. V sheds 4 bases and J sheds 0 bases, leaving 7 bases between their ends.